What follows are 4 T cell receptor beta chains derived from one specimen sequenced in a study of T cells expressing NK-cell markers. TCRdb reprocessed the 5' RACE reads and stores each CDR3 protein as one record, lacking DNA. The listing records some 140,000 distinct CDR3 sequences. Sequencing was done on a sample of blood T cells: a sorted CD56 or NKG2C T cell subset, CD4+ or CD8+ T cells, or bulk PBMC T cells (not recorded which). Source of these receptors: a woman in her 50s in good health.

The chain recombines TRBV29-1 with TRBJ2-1; without DNA, the TCRdb call of TRBD2 cannot be checked. Germline values: CDR1 SQVTM, CDR2 ANQGSEA. The CDR3 sequence is 15 residues long. The CDR3 reads CSVEDQAGGYNEQFF.

CDR3 region: CASSQPLGREYNEQFF. V gene TRBV14 combines with J gene TRBJ2-1; without DNA, the TCRdb call of TRBD2 cannot be checked. This CDR3 spans 16 amino acids. Germline assignment: CDR1 SGHDN and CDR2 FVKESK.

The chain is built from TRBV5-1 and TRBJ2-7; the TCRdb call, TRBD1, lacks DNA for checking. The CDR3 contains 12 residues. In germline, CDR1 is SGHRS, CDR2 YFSETQ. The CDR3 is CASSVRGGEQYF.

This sequence joins TRBV27 and TRBJ1-1; TCRdb's D gene call, TRBD1, goes unchecked for lack of DNA. CDR3 length: 14 amino acids. Germline V gives CDR1 MNHEY, CDR2 SMNVEV (reference sequence). This chain's CDR3 is CASRARGGVTEAFF.